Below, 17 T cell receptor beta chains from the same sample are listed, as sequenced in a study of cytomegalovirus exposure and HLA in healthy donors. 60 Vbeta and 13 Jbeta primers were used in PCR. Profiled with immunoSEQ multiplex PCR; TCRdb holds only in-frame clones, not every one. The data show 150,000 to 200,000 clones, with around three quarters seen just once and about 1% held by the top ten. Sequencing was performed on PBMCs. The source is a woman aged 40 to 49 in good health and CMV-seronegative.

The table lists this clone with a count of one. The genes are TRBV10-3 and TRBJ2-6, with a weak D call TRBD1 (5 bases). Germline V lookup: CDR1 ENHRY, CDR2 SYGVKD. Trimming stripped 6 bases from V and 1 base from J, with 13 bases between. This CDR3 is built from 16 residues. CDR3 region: CAIRPRVESGANVLTF. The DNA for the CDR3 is TGTGCCATCAGACCCAGGGTCGAGTCTGGGGCCAACGTCCTGACTTTC.

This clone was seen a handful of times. The CDR3 sequence: CASTVRATGVSYGYTF. The CDR3 DNA follows: TGTGCCAGCACAGTTAGAGCTACCGGGGTGAGCTATGGCTACACCTTC. This chain connects TRBV6-6 to TRBJ1-2; no firm D call. This CDR3 has 16 amino acids. Germline loops: CDR1 MNHNY, CDR2 SVGAGI (reference sequence). Trimming removed 7 bases from V and 4 bases from J, with 22 bases in between.

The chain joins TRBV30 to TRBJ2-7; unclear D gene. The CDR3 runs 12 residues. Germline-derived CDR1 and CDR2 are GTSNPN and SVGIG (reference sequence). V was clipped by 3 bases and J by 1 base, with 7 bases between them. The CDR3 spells CAWRTFSYEQYF. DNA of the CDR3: TGTGCCTGGAGGACATTTTCCTACGAGCAGTACTTC.

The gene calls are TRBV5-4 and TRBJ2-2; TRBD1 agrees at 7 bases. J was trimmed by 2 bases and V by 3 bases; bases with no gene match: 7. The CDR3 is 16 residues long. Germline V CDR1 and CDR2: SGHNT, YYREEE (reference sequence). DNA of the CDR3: TGTGCCAGCAGCTCCGGGACAGCTGCTAACACCGGGGAGCTGTTTTTT. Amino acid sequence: CASSSGTAANTGELFF.

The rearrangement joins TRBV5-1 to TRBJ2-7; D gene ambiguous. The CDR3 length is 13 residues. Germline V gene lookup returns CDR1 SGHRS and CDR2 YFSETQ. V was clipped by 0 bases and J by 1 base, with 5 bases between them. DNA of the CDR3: TGCGCCAGCAGCTTGGATCCTTCCTACGAGCAGTACTTC. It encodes CASSLDPSYEQYF.

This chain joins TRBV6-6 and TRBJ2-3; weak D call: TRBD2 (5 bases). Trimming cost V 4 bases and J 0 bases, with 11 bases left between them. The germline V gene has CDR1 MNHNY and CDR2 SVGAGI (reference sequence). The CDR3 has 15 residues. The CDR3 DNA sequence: TGTGCCAGCAGTTCGGGGATTTCTAGCACAGATACGCAGTATTTT. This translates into CASSSGISSTDTQYF.

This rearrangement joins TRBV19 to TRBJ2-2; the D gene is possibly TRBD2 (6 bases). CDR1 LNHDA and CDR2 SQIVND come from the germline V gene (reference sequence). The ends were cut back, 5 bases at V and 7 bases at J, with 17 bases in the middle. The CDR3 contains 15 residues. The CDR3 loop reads CASSAKEGFIGELFF. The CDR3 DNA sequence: TGTGCCAGTAGTGCCAAGGAGGGCTTTATCGGGGAGCTGTTTTTT.

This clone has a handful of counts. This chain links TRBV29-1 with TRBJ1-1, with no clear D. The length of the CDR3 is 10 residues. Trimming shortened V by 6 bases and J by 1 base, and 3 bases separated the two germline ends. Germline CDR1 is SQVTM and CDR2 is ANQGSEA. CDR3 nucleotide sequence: TGCAGCGTACAGAACACTGAAGCTTTCTTT. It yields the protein CSVQNTEAFF.

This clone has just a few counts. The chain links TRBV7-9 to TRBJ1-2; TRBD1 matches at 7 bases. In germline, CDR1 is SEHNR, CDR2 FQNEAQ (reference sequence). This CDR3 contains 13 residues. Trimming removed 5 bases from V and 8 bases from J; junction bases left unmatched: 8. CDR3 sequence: CASSPQGIPGYTF. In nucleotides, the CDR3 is TGTGCCAGCAGCCCACAGGGGATCCCGGGCTACACCTTC.

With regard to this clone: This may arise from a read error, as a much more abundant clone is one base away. CDR3 sequence: CASSLGGGYTF. The DNA of the CDR3 is TGTGCCAGCAGTTTAGGGGGCGGCTACACCTTC. This chain joins TRBV28 and TRBJ1-2, with D tentatively TRBD1 (6 bases). V gave up 2 bases and J gave up 8 bases, with 6 bases separating them. The CDR3 is made up of 11 amino acids. Germline CDR1 is MDHEN and CDR2 is SYDVKM.

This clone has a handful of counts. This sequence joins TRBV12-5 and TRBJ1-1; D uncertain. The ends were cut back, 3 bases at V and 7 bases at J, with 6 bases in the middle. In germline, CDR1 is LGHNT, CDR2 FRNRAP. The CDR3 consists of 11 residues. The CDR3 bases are TGTGCTAGTGGTTTCGGGAATGAAGCTTTCTTT. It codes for CASGFGNEAFF.

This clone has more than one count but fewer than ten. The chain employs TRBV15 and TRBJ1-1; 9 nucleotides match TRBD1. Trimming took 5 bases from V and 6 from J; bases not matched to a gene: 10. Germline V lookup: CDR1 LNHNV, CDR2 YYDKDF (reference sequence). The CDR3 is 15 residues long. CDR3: CATSAHGTGISEAFF. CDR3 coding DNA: TGTGCCACCAGCGCACACGGGACAGGGATCTCTGAAGCTTTCTTT.

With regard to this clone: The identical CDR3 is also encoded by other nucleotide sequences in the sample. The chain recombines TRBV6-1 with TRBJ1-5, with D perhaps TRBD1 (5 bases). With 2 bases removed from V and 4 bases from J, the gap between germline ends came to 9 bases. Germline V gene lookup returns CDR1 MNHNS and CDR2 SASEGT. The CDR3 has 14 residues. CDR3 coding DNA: TGTGCCAGCAGTGAACAGGGAGGTAATCAGCCCCAGCATTTT. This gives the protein CASSEQGGNQPQHF.

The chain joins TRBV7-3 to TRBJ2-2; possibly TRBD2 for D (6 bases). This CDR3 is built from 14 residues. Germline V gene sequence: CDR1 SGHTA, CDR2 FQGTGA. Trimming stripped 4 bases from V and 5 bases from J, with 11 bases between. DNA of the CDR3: TGTGCCAGCAGCTGGGGAGGAGGGACCGGGGAGCTGTTTTTT. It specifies CASSWGGGTGELFF.

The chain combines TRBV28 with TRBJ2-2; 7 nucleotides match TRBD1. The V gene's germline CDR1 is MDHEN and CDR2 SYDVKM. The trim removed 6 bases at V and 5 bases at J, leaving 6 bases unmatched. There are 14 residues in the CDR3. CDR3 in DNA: TGTGCCAGCAGCACGGGACAGCGGACCGGGGAGCTGTTTTTT. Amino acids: CASSTGQRTGELFF.

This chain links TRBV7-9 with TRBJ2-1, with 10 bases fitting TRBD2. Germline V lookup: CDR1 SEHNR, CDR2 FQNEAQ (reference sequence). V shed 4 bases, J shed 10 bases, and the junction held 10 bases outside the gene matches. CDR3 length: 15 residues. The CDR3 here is CASSWGPGLAWEQFF. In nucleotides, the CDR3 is TGTGCCAGCAGCTGGGGGCCGGGACTAGCGTGGGAGCAGTTCTTC.

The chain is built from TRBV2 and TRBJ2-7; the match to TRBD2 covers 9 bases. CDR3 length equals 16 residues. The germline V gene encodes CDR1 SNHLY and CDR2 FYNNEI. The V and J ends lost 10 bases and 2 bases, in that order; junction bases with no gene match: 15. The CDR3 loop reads CATSNPGLALPYEQYF. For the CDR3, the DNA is TGTGCCACCTCCAACCCGGGACTAGCTCTCCCCTACGAGCAGTACTTC.